The 12 T cell receptor beta chains given below trace back to one sample, sequenced in a study of radiotherapy plus CTLA-4 blockade in lung cancer. Profiling relied on immunoSEQ multiplex PCR, and the TCRdb table lists in-frame clones only, not all of them. Seen here are 60,000 or so clones, over 70% observed once, and the top ten hold roughly 4%. Sequenced material: peripheral blood, taken from a patient treated with radiotherapy plus ipilimumab. The receptors stem from a human donor with non-small cell lung cancer who had a partial response to radiotherapy plus ipilimumab.

The V and J genes are TRBV6-5 and TRBJ1-5, with 8 bases matching TRBD1. V shed 6 bases and J 7 bases; nucleotides not matched to a gene: 8. The CDR3 is made up of 14 amino acids. Germline V gene data show CDR1 as MNHEY and CDR2 as SVGAGI. This CDR3 reads CASRNRGAGQPQHF. In nucleotides, the CDR3 is TGTGCCAGCAGGAACAGGGGGGCAGGACAGCCCCAGCATTTT.

This sequence joins TRBV7-3 and TRBJ1-6; no reliable D call. Germline V gives CDR1 SGHTA, CDR2 FQGTGA. V was clipped by 2 bases and J by 10 bases, with 12 bases between them. CDR3 length: 14 amino acids. Here the CDR3 DNA reads TGTGCCAGCAGCTTAGGTGACCCGGGATCACCCCTCCACTTT. Its translation is CASSLGDPGSPLHF.

This chain links TRBV30 with TRBJ1-1; TRBD1 agrees at 9 bases. Germline V gene sequence: CDR1 GTSNPN, CDR2 SVGIG (reference sequence). Trimming removed 3 bases from V and 5 bases from J; junction bases left unmatched: 13. CDR3 length: 16 amino acids. The DNA for the CDR3 is TGTGCCTGGAGCCCTAGACAGGGGGAAAAGGGTACTGAAGCTTTCTTT. Translating it yields CAWSPRQGEKGTEAFF.

J is TRBJ2-5 and V is TRBV2; 12 nucleotides match TRBD2. Germline V gene sequence: CDR1 SNHLY, CDR2 FYNNEI. This CDR3 comprises 16 residues. The J segment lost 5 bases and the V segment lost 2 bases, leaving 6 bases of the junction unmatched. Written as DNA, the CDR3 is TGTGCCAGCAGTGAAACTTCTAGCGGGGGGGCTGAGACCCAGTACTTC. Protein sequence: CASSETSSGGAETQYF.

The rearrangement joins TRBV7-3 to TRBJ2-2, with 9 bases fitting TRBD1. Germline V lookup: CDR1 SGHTA, CDR2 FQGTGA. J was trimmed by 6 bases and V by 2 bases; bases with no gene match: 4. The CDR3 sequence is 15 residues long. CDR3 in amino acids: CASSLRQGGPGELFF. CDR3 nucleotide sequence: TGTGCCAGCAGCTTACGACAGGGGGGACCCGGGGAGCTGTTTTTT.

This clone was seen once. The chain employs TRBV6-5 and TRBJ1-2; TRBD1 agrees at 9 bases. The germline gives CDR1 MNHEY, CDR2 SVGAGI. This CDR3 has 14 amino acids. V was clipped by 8 bases and J by 6 bases; unmatched bases: 10. CDR3 protein: CASHTGTGSDGYTF. The CDR3 coding sequence is TGTGCCAGCCATACCGGGACAGGGAGTGATGGCTACACCTTC.

The rearrangement links TRBV6-6 to TRBJ1-2; TRBD1 agrees at 9 bases. The CDR3 is 14 residues long. J gave up 3 bases and V 6 bases, and 5 bases lay outside the gene matches. From germline, CDR1 is MNHNY and CDR2 SVGAGI (reference sequence). CDR3 region: CASSRDRAYYGYTF. DNA for the CDR3: TGTGCCAGCAGCAGGGACAGGGCTTACTATGGCTACACCTTC.

The rearrangement links TRBV7-3 to TRBJ1-4; D is ambiguous. The CDR3 sequence is 13 residues long. Deletions cut 5 bases from V and 8 bases from J, with 12 bases between. Germline lookup yields CDR1 SGHTA and CDR2 FQGTGA. CDR3 in amino acids: CASSRVVGEKLFF. CDR3 bases: TGTGCCAGCAGCCGGGTTGTCGGGGAAAAACTGTTTTTT.

The V gene is TRBV18, the J gene TRBJ2-2; D is uncertain. V lost 0 bases, J lost 3 bases, and 5 bases lay in between. This CDR3 comprises 14 residues. Germline V gene data show CDR1 as KGHSH and CDR2 as LQKENI. The CDR3 is CASSPPTDTGELFF. In DNA, the CDR3 is TGTGCCAGCTCACCACCCACGGACACCGGGGAGCTGTTTTTT.

CDR3 coding DNA: TGTGCCAGCAGACGACAGGGGCGAACTAATGAAAAACTGTTTTTT. Translated: CASRRQGRTNEKLFF. The chain carries TRBV7-8 and TRBJ1-4; 8 positions match TRBD1. CDR3 size: 15 residues. The junction had 4 bases not matched to a gene; V was cut back by 6 bases and J by 1 base. Germline CDR1 and CDR2: SGHVS and FQNEAQ.

Only one count was recorded for this clone. The chain recombines TRBV28 with TRBJ2-3; 10 nucleotides align to TRBD2. The trim removed 5 bases at V and 4 bases at J, leaving 6 bases unmatched. Looked up from germline, CDR1 is MDHEN and CDR2 is SYDVKM. CDR3 length: 15 amino acids. CDR3 region: CASSLTSGFADTQYF. CDR3 nucleotides: TGTGCCAGCAGTCTGACTAGCGGGTTCGCAGATACGCAGTATTTT.

V is TRBV27 and J is TRBJ2-3, with 13 nucleotides matching TRBD2. V lost 10 bases, J lost 7 bases, and 11 bases stayed unmatched. The germline CDR1 and CDR2 sequences are MNHEY and SMNVEV (reference sequence). CDR3 length equals 15 residues. The CDR3 DNA reads TGTGCCACCAGAACTAGCGGGGGGGCCTTAAATACGCAGTATTTT. It codes for CATRTSGGALNTQYF.